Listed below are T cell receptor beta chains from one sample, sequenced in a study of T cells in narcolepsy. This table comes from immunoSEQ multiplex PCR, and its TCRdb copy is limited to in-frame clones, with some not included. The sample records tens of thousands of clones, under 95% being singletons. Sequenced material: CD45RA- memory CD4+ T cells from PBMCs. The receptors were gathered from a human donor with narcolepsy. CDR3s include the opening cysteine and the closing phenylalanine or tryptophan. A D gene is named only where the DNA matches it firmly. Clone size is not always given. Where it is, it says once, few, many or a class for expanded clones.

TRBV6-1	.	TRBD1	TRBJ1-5	TGTGCCAGCATCCGGGACACGCAGGGGGTCTATCCCCAGCATTTT	CASIRDTQGVYPQHF
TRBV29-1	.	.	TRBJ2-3	TGCAGTGGAGGCACAGATACGCAGTATTTT	CSGGTDTQYF
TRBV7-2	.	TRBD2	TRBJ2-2	TGTGCCAGCAGCTATCCAGCGGGAGGGGTAACCGGGGAGCTGTTTTTT	CASSYPAGGVTGELFF
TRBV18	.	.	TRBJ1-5	TGTGCCAGCTCACCATCAGGGGCAGGGAGCAATCAGCCCCAGCATTTT	CASSPSGAGSNQPQHF
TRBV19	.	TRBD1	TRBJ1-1	TGTGCCAGTAGTGGCAGGGGGCGCGATCGGACTGAAGCTTTCTTT	CASSGRGRDRTEAFF
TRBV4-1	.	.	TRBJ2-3	TGCGCCAGCAGCCAAGGCAGTCTCACAGATACGCAGTATTTT	CASSQGSLTDTQYF
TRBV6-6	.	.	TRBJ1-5	TGTGCCAGCAGAGCAGGGATGAGCAATCAGCCCCAGCATTTT	CASRAGMSNQPQHF
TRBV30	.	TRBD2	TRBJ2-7	TGTGCCTGGAGTGTACTTGGGCCGCGGGGGGAGCAGTACTTC	CAWSVLGPRGEQYF
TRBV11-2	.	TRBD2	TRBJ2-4	TGTGCCAGCAGCTTGCGTCTAGCGGGGGAGCTAGCCAAAAACATTCAGTACTTC	CASSLRLAGELAKNIQYF
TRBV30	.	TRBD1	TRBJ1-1	TGTGCCTGGAGTTACGGGACAGGGTTTGTGACTGAAGCTTTCTTT	CAWSYGTGFVTEAFF
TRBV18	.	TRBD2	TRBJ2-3	TGTGCCAGCTCACCACCAGGCGGGAGGGCGGGAAATACGCAGTATTTT	CASSPPGGRAGNTQYF
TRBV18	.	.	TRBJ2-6	TGTGCCAGCTCACCAGGAAATGCTGGGGCCAACGTCCTGACTTTC	CASSPGNAGANVLTF
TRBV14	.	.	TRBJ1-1	TGTGCTAGCAGCCATAAGATGAACACTGAAGCTTTCTTT	CASSHKMNTEAFF
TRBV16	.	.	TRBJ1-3	TGTGCCAGCAGCCAGGGACGCAGCTCTGGAAACACCATATATTTT	CASSQGRSSGNTIYF
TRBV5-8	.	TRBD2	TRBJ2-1	TGTGCCAGCAGCTTACAAGCGGGGGCGGGGCAGTTCTTC	CASSLQAGAGQFF
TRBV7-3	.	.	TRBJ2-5	TGTGCCAGCAGCCCCCGTGGGCCTCAAGAGACCCAGTACTTC	CASSPRGPQETQYF
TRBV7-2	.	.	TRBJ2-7	TGTGCCAGCAGCTCCGTCCACTACGAGCAGTACTTC	CASSSVHYEQYF
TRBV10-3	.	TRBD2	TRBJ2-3	TGTGCCGTCAGACTAGCGGGAGAAGATACGCAGTATTTT	CAVRLAGEDTQYF
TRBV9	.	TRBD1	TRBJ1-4	TGTGCCAGCAGCTTACAGGGGGCAACTAATGAAAAACTGTTTTTT	CASSLQGATNEKLFF
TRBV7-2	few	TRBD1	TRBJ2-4	TGTGCCAGCAGCTTAGCGCGGACAGGGCCGAACATTCAGTACTTC	CASSLARTGPNIQYF
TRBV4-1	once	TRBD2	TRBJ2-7	TGCGCCAGCAGCCAAGGAACTAGCGGGAGGGCCCTCCGGAACGAGCAGTACTTC	CASSQGTSGRALRNEQYF
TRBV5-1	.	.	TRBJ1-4	TGCGCCAGCAGCTTGGCACCGCTAAACAGCCTCCGAGGTGAAAAACTGTTTTTT	CASSLAPLNSLRGEKLFF
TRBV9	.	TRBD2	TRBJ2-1	TGTGCCAGCAGCCTAACCGGGACTAGCGGCTACAATGAGCAGTTCTTC	CASSLTGTSGYNEQFF
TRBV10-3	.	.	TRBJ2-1	TGTGCCATCAGCACTGAATACAATGAGCAGTTCTTC	CAISTEYNEQFF
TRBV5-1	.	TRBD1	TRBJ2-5	TGCGCCAGCAGCTTGGACAGGGGGCAAGGAGAGACCCAGTACTTC	CASSLDRGQGETQYF
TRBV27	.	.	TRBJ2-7	TGTGCCAGCAGACGCGCGGACTCGAGCTCCTACGAGCAGTACTTC	CASRRADSSSYEQYF
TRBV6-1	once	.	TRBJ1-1	TGTGCCAGCAGTTCCGCCCGTGAAGCTTTCTTT	CASSSAREAFF
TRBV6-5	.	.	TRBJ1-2	TGTGCCAGCAAGGGGCTTCGAGCCTATGGCTACACCTTC	CASKGLRAYGYTF
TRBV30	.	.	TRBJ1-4	TGTGCCTGGAGTGTACGGGAGGAAAAACTGTTTTTT	CAWSVREEKLFF
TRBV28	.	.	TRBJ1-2	TGTGCCAGCAGCCAGGAGACCTATGGCTACACCTTC	CASSQETYGYTF
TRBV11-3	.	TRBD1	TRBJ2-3	TGTGCCAGCAGCTTCCGGGGACAGGGCAACACAGATACGCAGTATTTT	CASSFRGQGNTDTQYF
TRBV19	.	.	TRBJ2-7	TGTGCCAGTAGTATAGAGGTGGCTAGCGATTTGTCCTACGAGCAGTACTTC	CASSIEVASDLSYEQYF
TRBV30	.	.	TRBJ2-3	TGTGCCCTGAGTACAATTAGCACAGATACGCAGTATTTT	CALSTISTDTQYF
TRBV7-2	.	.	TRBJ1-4	TGTGCCAGCAGCGATAGGATTGGTGAAAAACTGTTTTTT	CASSDRIGEKLFF
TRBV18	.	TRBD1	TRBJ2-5	TGTGCCAGCTCACCTAACAGGGGATATAACCAAGAGACCCAGTACTTC	CASSPNRGYNQETQYF
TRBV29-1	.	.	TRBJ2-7	TGCAGCGTTGAAGATCCTTATGGGAGCTCCTACGAGCAGTACTTC	CSVEDPYGSSYEQYF
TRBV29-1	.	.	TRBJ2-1	TGCAGCGTCGATTCCCACTCAAGGGGAGGTGAGCAGTTCTTC	CSVDSHSRGGEQFF
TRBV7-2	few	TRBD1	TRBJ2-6	TGTGCCAGCAGCCAATTGCCCGGGACAGGGTCGTCTGGGGCCAACGTCCTGACTTTC	CASSQLPGTGSSGANVLTF
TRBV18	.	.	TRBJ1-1	TGTGCCAGCTCACATTCAGACAAGAACACTGAAGCTTTCTTT	CASSHSDKNTEAFF
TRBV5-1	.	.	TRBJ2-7	TGCGCCAGCAGCCACGGATCGCACGAGGGGAATCTTGACGAGCAGTACTTC	CASSHGSHEGNLDEQYF
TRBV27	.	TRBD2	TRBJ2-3	TGTGCCAGCAGTCCTAAGCGGGAGCGGAGAACAGATACGCAGTATTTT	CASSPKRERRTDTQYF
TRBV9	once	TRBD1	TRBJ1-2	TGTGCCAGCAGCAAAAACACAGGGGGCTATGGCTACACCTTC	CASSKNTGGYGYTF
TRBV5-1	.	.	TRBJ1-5	TGCGCCAGCAGCGAGACAGGAGTGAGTTTCCAGCCCCAGCATTTT	CASSETGVSFQPQHF
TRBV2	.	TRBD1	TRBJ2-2	TGTGCCAGCAGCGCCGGACAGGGGGCGTACACCGGGGAGCTGTTTTTT	CASSAGQGAYTGELFF
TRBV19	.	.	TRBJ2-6	TGTGCCAGTACAAGGGGCTGGGGGGCCTCTGGGGCCAACGTCCTGACTTTC	CASTRGWGASGANVLTF